This is a list of T cell receptor beta chains from one sample in a study of T cells after yellow fever vaccination. TCRdb fed the 5' RACE reads into MiXCR, producing one record per CDR3 protein. Of 250,000 to 300,000 distinct CDR3 sequences listed, approximately 10% are singletons. The sample consisted of CD4+ T cells sorted from PBMCs, taken 5 days after the yellow fever booster vaccination. The receptors were gathered from a man between 18 and 29 years old who received the YFV17D yellow fever vaccine. Both conserved end residues are part of each CDR3. A D gene is named only where the DNA matches it firmly. Clone size appears in some rows only: once, few, many, or a class for an expanded clone.

j_gene: TRBJ2-1; abundance: few; d_gene: TRBD2; v_gene: TRBV7-8; CDR3nt: TGTGCCAGCAGCTTAGTGGGGGGGAACTTCTACAATGAGCAGTTCTTC; CDR3aa: CASSLVGGNFYNEQFF
j_gene: TRBJ1-4; abundance: few; d_gene: NA; v_gene: TRBV20-1; CDR3nt: TGCAGTGCCGTGGGACGGGAAAAACTGTTTTTT; CDR3aa: CSAVGREKLFF
j_gene: TRBJ2-5; abundance: NA; d_gene: NA; v_gene: TRBV20-1; CDR3nt: TGCAGTGCCCCGATTAGCCTACAAGAGACCCAGTACTTC; CDR3aa: CSAPISLQETQYF
j_gene: TRBJ2-5; abundance: few; d_gene: TRBD2; v_gene: TRBV6-6; CDR3nt: TGTGCCAGCAGTCGTAGCGGGGGGTACCAAGAGACCCAGTACTTC; CDR3aa: CASSRSGGYQETQYF
j_gene: TRBJ2-5; abundance: NA; d_gene: NA; v_gene: TRBV6-2/TRBV6-3; CDR3nt: TGTGCCAGCGCTCTCCTGACGGGCGGGGAGACCCAGTACTTC; CDR3aa: CASALLTGGETQYF
j_gene: TRBJ2-5; abundance: few; d_gene: NA; v_gene: TRBV7-6; CDR3nt: TGTGCCAGCAGCTTAGGTTTTAATGGGGAGACCCAGTACTTC; CDR3aa: CASSLGFNGETQYF
j_gene: TRBJ1-6; abundance: few; d_gene: NA; v_gene: TRBV11-2; CDR3nt: TGTGCCAGCAGCTTTGATTCACCCCTCCACTTT; CDR3aa: CASSFDSPLHF
j_gene: TRBJ2-5; abundance: NA; d_gene: NA; v_gene: TRBV9; CDR3nt: TGTGCCAGCAGCGTAGCGCCGGGAAGTCAGGGGTGGGAGACCCAGTACTTC; CDR3aa: CASSVAPGSQGWETQYF
j_gene: TRBJ2-2; abundance: NA; d_gene: TRBD1; v_gene: TRBV29-1; CDR3nt: TGCAGCGTCGTAACCGGGACAGGCCACGAATTGAACACCGGGGAGCTGTTTTTT; CDR3aa: CSVVTGTGHELNTGELFF
j_gene: TRBJ1-6; abundance: NA; d_gene: TRBD1; v_gene: TRBV2; CDR3nt: TGTGCCAGCCAGCAACGGAGACAGGGATACTCACCCCTCCACTTT; CDR3aa: CASQQRRQGYSPLHF
j_gene: TRBJ2-7; abundance: NA; d_gene: NA; v_gene: TRBV4-2; CDR3nt: TGTGCCAGCAGCCAAGCCCGGACGGGGGAGCAGTACTTC; CDR3aa: CASSQARTGEQYF
j_gene: TRBJ2-4; abundance: few; d_gene: NA; v_gene: TRBV7-2; CDR3nt: TGTGCCAGCAGCAAGCAGGGGATAGCCAAAAACATTCAGTACTTC; CDR3aa: CASSKQGIAKNIQYF
j_gene: TRBJ2-5; abundance: NA; d_gene: NA; v_gene: TRBV3-1; CDR3nt: TGTGCCAGCAGCCTTTCGCCCCTGCAAGAGACCCAGTACTTC; CDR3aa: CASSLSPLQETQYF
j_gene: TRBJ2-1; abundance: NA; d_gene: NA; v_gene: TRBV5-1; CDR3nt: TGCGCCAGCAGCTTAGGCTTCAATGAGCAGTTCTTC; CDR3aa: CASSLGFNEQFF
j_gene: TRBJ2-3; abundance: NA; d_gene: TRBD2; v_gene: TRBV6-5; CDR3nt: TGTGCCAGCAGTCTGACTAGCGCTCGTACAGATACGCAGTATTTT; CDR3aa: CASSLTSARTDTQYF
j_gene: TRBJ2-7; abundance: NA; d_gene: NA; v_gene: TRBV10-3; CDR3nt: TGTGCCATCGGAAAAGGGTTGTACGAGCAGTACTTC; CDR3aa: CAIGKGLYEQYF
j_gene: TRBJ1-2; abundance: NA; d_gene: NA; v_gene: TRBV12-3/TRBV12-4; CDR3nt: TGTGCCAGCAGTTGGGGGCCCTCGGCCGTCTTC; CDR3aa: CASSWGPSAVF